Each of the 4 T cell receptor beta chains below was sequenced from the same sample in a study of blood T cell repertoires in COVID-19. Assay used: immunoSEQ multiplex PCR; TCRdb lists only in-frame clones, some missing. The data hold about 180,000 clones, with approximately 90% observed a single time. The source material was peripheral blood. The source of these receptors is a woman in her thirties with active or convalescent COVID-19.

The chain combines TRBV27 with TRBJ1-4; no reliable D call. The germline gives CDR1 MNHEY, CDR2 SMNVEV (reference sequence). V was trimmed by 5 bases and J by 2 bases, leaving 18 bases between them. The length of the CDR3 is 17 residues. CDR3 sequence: CASSPLGWQATNEKLFF. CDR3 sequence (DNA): TGTGCCAGCAGTCCCCTCGGTTGGCAGGCTACTAATGAAAAACTGTTTTTT.

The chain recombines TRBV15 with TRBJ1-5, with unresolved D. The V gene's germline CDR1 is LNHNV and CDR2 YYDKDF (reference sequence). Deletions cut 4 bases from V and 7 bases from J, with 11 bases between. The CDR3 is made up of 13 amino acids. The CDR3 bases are TGTGCCACCAGCACCGAGGGAATACAGCCCCAGCATTTT. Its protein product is CATSTEGIQPQHF. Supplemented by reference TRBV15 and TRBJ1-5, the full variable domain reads DAMVIQNPRYQVTQFGKPVTLSCSQTLNHNVMYWYQQKSSQAPKLLFHYYDKDFNNEADTPDNFQSRRPNTSFCFLDIRSPGLGDTAMYLCATSTEGIQPQHFGDGTRLSIL.

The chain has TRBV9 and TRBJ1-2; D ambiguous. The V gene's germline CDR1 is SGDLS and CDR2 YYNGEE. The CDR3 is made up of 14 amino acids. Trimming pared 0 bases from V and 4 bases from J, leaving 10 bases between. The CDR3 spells CASSVVMAAYGYTF. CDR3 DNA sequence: TGTGCCAGCAGCGTAGTAATGGCGGCCTATGGCTACACCTTC.

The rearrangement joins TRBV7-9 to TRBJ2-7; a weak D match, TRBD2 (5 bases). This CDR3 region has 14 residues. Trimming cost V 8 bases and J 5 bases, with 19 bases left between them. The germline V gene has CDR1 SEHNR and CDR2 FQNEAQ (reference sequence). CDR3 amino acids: CASGMYPEVHEQYF. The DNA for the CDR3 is TGTGCCAGCGGAATGTACCCGGAGGTCCACGAGCAGTACTTC.